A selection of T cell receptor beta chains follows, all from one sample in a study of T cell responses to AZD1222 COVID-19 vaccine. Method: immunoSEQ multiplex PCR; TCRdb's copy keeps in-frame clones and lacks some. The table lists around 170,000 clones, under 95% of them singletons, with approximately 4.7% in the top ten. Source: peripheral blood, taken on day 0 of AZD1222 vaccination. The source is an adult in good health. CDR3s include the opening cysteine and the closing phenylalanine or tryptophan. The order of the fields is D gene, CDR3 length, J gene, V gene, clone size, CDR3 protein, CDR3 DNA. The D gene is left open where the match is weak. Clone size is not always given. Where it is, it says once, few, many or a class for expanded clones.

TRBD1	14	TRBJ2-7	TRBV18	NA	CASSGTVPSYEQYF	TGTGCCAGCTCAGGGACAGTCCCCTCCTACGAGCAGTACTTC
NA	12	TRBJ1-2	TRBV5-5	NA	CASSPQSYGYTF	TGTGCCAGCAGCCCGCAGAGCTATGGCTACACCTTC
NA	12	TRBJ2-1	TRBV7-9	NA	CASGDTSNEQFF	TGTGCCAGCGGGGACACTAGCAATGAGCAGTTCTTC
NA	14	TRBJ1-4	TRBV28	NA	CASKPPGAKEKLFF	TGTGCCAGCAAACCCCCGGGGGCGAAGGAAAAACTGTTTTTT
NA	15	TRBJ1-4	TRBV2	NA	CASRVVRNTNEKLFF	TGTGCCAGCAGGGTCGTTCGGAATACTAATGAAAAACTGTTTTTT
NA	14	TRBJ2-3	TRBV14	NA	CASSQDSTTDTQYF	TGTGCCAGCAGCCAGGACAGTACCACAGATACGCAGTATTTT
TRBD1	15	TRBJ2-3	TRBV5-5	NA	CASSQGQGSTDTQYF	TGTGCCAGCAGCCAGGGACAGGGTAGCACAGATACGCAGTATTTT
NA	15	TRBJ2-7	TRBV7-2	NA	CASSLSGGVGYEQYF	TGTGCCAGCAGCTTATCCGGGGGCGTAGGCTACGAGCAGTACTTC
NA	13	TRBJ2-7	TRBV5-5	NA	CASSWGDIYEQYF	TGTGCCAGCAGCTGGGGGGACATCTACGAGCAGTACTTC
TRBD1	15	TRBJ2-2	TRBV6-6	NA	CASTKPRQGTGELFF	TGTGCCAGCACCAAACCGAGACAGGGAACCGGGGAGCTGTTTTTT
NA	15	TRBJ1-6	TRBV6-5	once	CASSYSGGAGSPLHF	TGTGCCAGCAGTTACTCCGGGGGCGCAGGTTCACCCCTCCACTTT
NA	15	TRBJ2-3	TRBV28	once	CASSGPGASTDTQYF	TGTGCCAGCAGTGGACCAGGGGCGAGCACAGATACGCAGTATTTT
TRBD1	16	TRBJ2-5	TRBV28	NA	CASSVSSLGQKETQYF	TGTGCCAGCAGTGTCTCCTCCTTGGGACAGAAAGAGACCCAGTACTTC
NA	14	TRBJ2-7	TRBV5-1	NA	CASSPPGGGGGSLF	TGCGCCAGCAGCCCGCCAGGGGGGGGTGGAGGAAGTCTCTTC
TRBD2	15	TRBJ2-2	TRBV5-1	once	CASSLEASGTGELFF	TGCGCCAGCAGCTTGGAGGCTAGCGGTACCGGGGAGCTGTTTTTT
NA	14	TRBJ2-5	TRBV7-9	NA	CASSLAGSLETQYF	TGTGCCAGCAGCTTAGCGGGATCCCTAGAGACCCAGTACTTC
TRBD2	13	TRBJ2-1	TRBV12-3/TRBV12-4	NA	CASSLWGGHEQFF	TGTGCCAGCAGTTTATGGGGGGGACATGAGCAGTTCTTC
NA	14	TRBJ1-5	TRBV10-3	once	CAISESPGNQPQHF	TGTGCCATCAGTGAGTCGCCAGGGAATCAGCCCCAGCATTTT
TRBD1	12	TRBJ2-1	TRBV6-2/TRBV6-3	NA	CASSYSGQGLFF	TGTGCCAGCAGTTACTCGGGACAGGGACTGTTCTTC
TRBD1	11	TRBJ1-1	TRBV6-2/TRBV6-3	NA	CASSQGGAAFF	TGTGCCAGCAGTCAAGGGGGCGCAGCTTTCTTT
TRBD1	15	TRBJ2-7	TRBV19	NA	CASTKTGQATYEQYF	TGTGCCAGTACAAAAACCGGACAGGCAACCTACGAGCAGTACTTC
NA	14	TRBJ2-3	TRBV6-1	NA	CASSEALSTDTQYF	TGTGCCAGCAGTGAAGCGTTGTCTACAGATACGCAGTATTTT
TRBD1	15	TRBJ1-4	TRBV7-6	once	CASSLGRGRFEKLFF	TGTGCCAGCAGCTTAGGCAGGGGGAGGTTTGAAAAACTGTTTTTT
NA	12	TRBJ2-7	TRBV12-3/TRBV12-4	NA	CASKVWGSEQYF	TGTGCCAGCAAAGTTTGGGGGTCCGAGCAGTACTTC
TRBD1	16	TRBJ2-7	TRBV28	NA	CASSSPRTGRSYEQYF	TGTGCCAGCAGTTCCCCTCGGACAGGTCGCTCCTACGAGCAGTACTTC
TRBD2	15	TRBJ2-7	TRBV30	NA	CAWSAGTSGVYEQYF	TGTGCCTGGAGTGCCGGGACTAGCGGGGTCTACGAGCAGTACTTC
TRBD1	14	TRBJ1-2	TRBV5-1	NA	CASSPGQGAYGYTF	TGCGCCAGCAGCCCCGGACAGGGGGCATATGGCTACACCTTC
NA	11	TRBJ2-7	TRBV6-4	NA	CASSDGYEQYF	TGTGCCAGCAGTGACGGATACGAGCAGTACTTC
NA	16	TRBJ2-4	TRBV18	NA	CASSLLGPMGEGIQYF	TGTGCCAGCTCATTACTCGGACCCATGGGGGAAGGCATTCAGTACTTC
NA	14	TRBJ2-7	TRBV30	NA	CAWSVLGTVYEQYF	TGTGCCTGGAGTGTACTAGGGACTGTCTACGAGCAGTACTTC
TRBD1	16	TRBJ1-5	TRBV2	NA	CASSTGQGKGNQPQHF	TGTGCCAGCAGTACCGGACAGGGAAAGGGGAATCAGCCCCAGCATTTT
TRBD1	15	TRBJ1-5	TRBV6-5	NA	CASSLGQGIGQPQHF	TGTGCCAGCAGCTTGGGACAGGGGATAGGTCAGCCCCAGCATTTT
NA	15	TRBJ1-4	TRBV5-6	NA	CASSYRDPGNEKLFF	TGTGCCAGCAGCTACAGGGACCCTGGTAATGAAAAACTGTTTTTT
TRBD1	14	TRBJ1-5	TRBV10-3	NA	CAISGQGGDQPQHF	TGTGCCATCAGCGGACAGGGAGGGGATCAGCCCCAGCATTTT
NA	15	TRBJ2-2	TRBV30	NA	CAWSPRRTLAGELFF	TGTGCCTGGAGTCCCCGGAGGACCCTTGCCGGGGAGCTGTTTTTT
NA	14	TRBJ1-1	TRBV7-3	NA	CASSLTGGNTEAFF	TGTGCCAGCAGCTTAACGGGCGGGAACACTGAAGCTTTCTTT
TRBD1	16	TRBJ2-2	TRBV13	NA	CASSFETGVETGELFF	TGTGCCAGCAGCTTCGAGACAGGGGTGGAGACCGGGGAGCTGTTTTTT
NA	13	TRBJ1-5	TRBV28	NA	CASVTAINQPQHF	TGTGCCAGCGTGACAGCGATCAATCAGCCCCAGCATTTT
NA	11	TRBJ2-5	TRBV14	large	CASSQAKTQYF	TGTGCCAGCAGCCAAGCGAAGACCCAGTACTTC
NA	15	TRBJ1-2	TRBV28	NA	CASSSFGAGKYGYTF	TGTGCCAGCAGTTCCTTTGGTGCAGGAAAGTATGGCTACACCTTC
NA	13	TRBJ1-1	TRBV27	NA	CASSFGGDTEAFF	TGTGCCAGCAGTTTCGGGGGTGACACTGAAGCTTTCTTT
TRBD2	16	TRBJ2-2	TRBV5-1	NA	CASSPETGGPAGELFF	TGCGCCAGCAGCCCGGAGACGGGAGGGCCGGCCGGGGAGCTGTTTTTT
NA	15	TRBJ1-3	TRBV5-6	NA	CASSSGGSSGNTIYF	TGTGCCAGCAGCTCCGGAGGGTCCTCTGGAAACACCATATATTTT
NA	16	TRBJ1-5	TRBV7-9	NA	CASSLARGQRHQPQHF	TGTGCCAGCAGCTTAGCGCGGGGGCAGAGGCACCAGCCCCAGCATTTT
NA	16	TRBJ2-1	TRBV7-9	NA	CASSLVGEGSYNEQFF	TGTGCCAGCAGCTTAGTGGGAGAGGGCTCCTACAATGAGCAGTTCTTC
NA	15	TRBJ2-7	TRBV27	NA	CASSVQGTPFYEQYF	TGTGCCAGCAGTGTACAAGGGACCCCGTTCTACGAGCAGTACTTC
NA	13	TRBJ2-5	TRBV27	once	CASSLGRGETQYF	TGTGCCAGCAGTTTAGGAAGGGGAGAGACCCAGTACTTC
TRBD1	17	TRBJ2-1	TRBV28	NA	CASSPITGVSSYNEQFF	TGTGCCAGCAGCCCAATTACAGGGGTTAGCTCCTACAATGAGCAGTTCTTC
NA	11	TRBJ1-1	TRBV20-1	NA	CSGPPPGEAFF	TGCAGTGGCCCCCCCCCGGGTGAAGCTTTCTTT
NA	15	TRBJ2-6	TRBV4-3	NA	CASSQGFSGANVLTF	TGCGCCAGCAGCCAGGGATTTTCTGGGGCCAACGTCCTGACTTTC
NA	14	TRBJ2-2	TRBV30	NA	CAWRGESATGELFF	TGTGCCTGGAGGGGGGAGAGTGCCACCGGGGAGCTGTTTTTT
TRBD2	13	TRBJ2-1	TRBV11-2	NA	CASVGSGRSEQFF	TGTGCCAGCGTAGGTAGCGGGAGGAGTGAGCAGTTCTTC
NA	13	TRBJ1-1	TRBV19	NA	CASSIGGVPEAFF	TGTGCCAGTAGTATAGGGGGGGTTCCTGAAGCTTTCTTT
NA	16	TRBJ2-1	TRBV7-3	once	CASSIRGAPSYNEQFF	TGTGCCAGCAGCATCAGGGGCGCTCCCTCCTACAATGAGCAGTTCTTC
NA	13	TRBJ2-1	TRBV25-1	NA	CASSGPYYNEQFF	TGTGCCAGCAGTGGGCCATACTACAATGAGCAGTTCTTC
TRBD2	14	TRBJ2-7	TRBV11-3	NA	CASNAVGGPYEQYF	TGTGCCAGCAACGCAGTGGGAGGGCCCTACGAGCAGTACTTC